The entry that follows covers one T cell receptor (beta chain) sequence. Its antigen is unidentified. The data are from a study of graft-versus-host responses after intestinal transplantation. Across the study: Recipients across the board were started on anti-thymocyte globulin induction, then kept on tacrolimus and steroids for two to three years. Study-level findings and limits: Peak circulating GvH clone levels tracked with early post-transplant HvG declines.

Assay used: immunoSEQ multiplex PCR; TCRdb lists only in-frame clones, some missing. The table lists some 81,000 clones, roughly 89% of them singletons. This CDR3 has 14 residues. Looked up from germline, CDR1 is SGHTA and CDR2 is FQGTGA. V shed 4 bases and J shed 10 bases, with 18 bases lying between them. This sample comprised unstimulated CD4+ T cells sorted from spleen or lymph node cells, obtained before intestinal transplant. The V call is TRBV7-3, the J call TRBJ2-3; D perhaps matches TRBD2 (6 bases). The clonotype originates from a human donor who received an intestinal transplant. The CDR3 region has the DNA TGTGCCAGCAGCTCCACGCACACCACGGGAGCGCAGTATTTT. This gives the protein CASSSTHTTGAQYF.